The 22 T cell receptor beta chains below all came from one sample that was sequenced in a study of patients and donors after allogeneic stem cell transplantation. MiXCR was run by TCRdb on the RT-PCR reads, yielding one entry per CDR3 protein. The table lists about 15,000 distinct CDR3 sequences, 25% to 30% of them singletons. Sequencing was carried out using blood, either unsorted or a sorted T cell fraction (not recorded which). Receptors originate from a human donor who was either an allogeneic HSCT recipient or a stem cell or donor lymphocyte infusion donor (not recorded which). It is not recorded whose cells these are; they may come from a transplant donor.

The rearrangement uses TRBV5-1 and TRBJ2-7, with a weak D call TRBD2 (6 bases). The CDR3 spans 13 residues. V was shortened by 0 bases and J by 8 bases, with 12 bases between the two germline ends. Germline loops: CDR1 SGHRS, CDR2 YFSETQ. CDR3 in amino acids: CASSLVDAGKQYF. The CDR3, as DNA: TGCGCCAGCAGCTTGGTGGATGCGGGGAAGCAGTACTTC. The full variable domain, in which reference TRBV5-1 and TRBJ2-7 provide the parts outside the CDR3, is KAGVTQTPRYLIKTRGQQVTLSCSPISGHRSVSWYQQTPGQGLQFLFEYFSETQRNKGNFPGRFSGRQFSNSRSEMNVSTLELGDSALYLCASSLVDAGKQYFGPGTRLTVT.

This clonotype is medium-sized. This rearrangement joins TRBV3-1 to TRBJ1-2; no clear D. The CDR3 covers 14 residues. Germline-derived CDR1 and CDR2 are LGHDT and YNNKEL (reference sequence). Trimming stripped 4 bases from V and 2 bases from J, with 11 bases between. The CDR3: CASSPPDGNYGYTF. CDR3 DNA: TGTGCCAGCAGCCCCCCCGACGGAAACTATGGCTACACCTTC. Variable domain in full (rest from reference TRBV3-1 and TRBJ1-2): DTAVSQTPKYLVTQMGNDKSIKCEQNLGHDTMYWYKQDSKKFLKIMFSYNNKELIINETVPNRFSPKSPDKAHLNLHINSLELGDSAVYFCASSPPDGNYGYTFGSGTRLTVV.

V gene TRBV20-1 combines with J gene TRBJ1-2; the D is unclear. CDR1 is DFQATT, CDR2 SNEGSKA, per germline (reference sequence). Trimming took 5 bases from V and 2 from J, leaving 6 bases between them. The CDR3 loop spans 11 amino acids. CDR3 loop: CSAEKNYGYTF. The CDR3 bases are TGCAGTGCTGAGAAGAACTATGGCTACACCTTC.

CDR3 residues: CASSRDRGNYGYTF. In nucleotides, the CDR3 is TGTGCCAGCAGCCGAGACAGGGGAAACTATGGCTACACCTTC. The chain joins TRBV13 to TRBJ1-2; TRBD1 agrees at 8 bases. Germline loops: CDR1 PRHDT, CDR2 FYEKMQ (reference sequence). The V gene end was trimmed by 5 bases and the J gene end by 2 bases; junction bases not matched to a gene: 4. The length of the CDR3 is 14 residues.

A few counts support this clonotype. The chain employs TRBV10-3 and TRBJ1-3; D not resolved. The CDR3 covers 14 residues. Germline loops: CDR1 ENHRY, CDR2 SYGVKD. V was clipped by 9 bases and J by 4 bases, with 16 bases between them. CDR3 bases: TGTGCCATTGGACCGGATGTGTTAGGAAACACCATATATTTT. This encodes CAIGPDVLGNTIYF.

A word on this clonotype: Germline and junction disagree at one end, which may indicate a read error. This chain links TRBV7-7 with TRBJ2-1; TRBD2 matches 12 bases. CDR3 length equals 15 residues. Germline loops: CDR1 SSHAT, CDR2 FNYEAQ (reference sequence). The CDR3 protein is CASSLAGGTYNEQFF. CDR3 DNA sequence: TGTGCCAGCAGCCTAGCGGGGGGGACCTACAATGAGCAGTTCTTC.

The chain employs TRBV6-2 or TRBV6-3 and TRBJ1-2; 7 positions match TRBD1. This CDR3 comprises 15 residues. Trimming at V came to 6 bases and at J to 4 bases, leaving 11 bases not matched to a gene. Germline-derived CDR1 and CDR2 are MNHEY and SVGEGT. In DNA, the CDR3 is TGTGCCAGCAGAACGTTACAGGGGAAGGGCTATGGCTACACCTTC. This sequence encodes CASRTLQGKGYGYTF.

The rearrangement uses TRBV10-3 and TRBJ1-1; tentative D call: TRBD1 (6 bases). The V and J ends lost 6 bases and 0 bases respectively, with 11 bases between them. The germline CDR1 and CDR2 sequences are ENHRY and SYGVKD. CDR3 length: 14 amino acids. CDR3 sequence: CAISRTALNTEAFF. CDR3 sequence (DNA): TGTGCCATCAGCAGGACAGCCCTGAACACTGAAGCTTTCTTT.

This clonotype was seen a handful of times. V usage is TRBV4-1 and J usage is TRBJ1-5; TRBD1 agrees at 10 bases. The CDR3 has 15 amino acids. After removal of 2 bases from V and 6 bases from J, the junction contained 4 bases not matched to a gene. Per the germline V gene, CDR1 is MGHRA and CDR2 is YSYEKL. CDR3 loop: CASSQNWDRGQPQHF. CDR3 in DNA: TGCGCCAGCAGCCAAAACTGGGACAGGGGTCAGCCCCAGCATTTT.

This chain links TRBV6-6 with TRBJ1-3, with 10 bases fitting TRBD1. Germline CDR1 and CDR2: MNHNY and SVGAGI (reference sequence). J was trimmed by 3 bases and V by 2 bases; bases with no gene match: 4. The CDR3 has 16 amino acids. The CDR3 nucleotides are TGTGCCAGCAGTTACCGACAGGGGGCTGGTGGAAACACCATATATTTT. Translated: CASSYRQGAGGNTIYF.

The rearrangement joins TRBV14 to TRBJ1-1; no reliable D call. Between the trimmed V and J ends, which lost 0 bases and 7 bases, there was a span of 21 bases. CDR3 length: 17 residues. Per germline, CDR1 SGHDN and CDR2 FVKESK. CDR3 nucleotides: TGTGCCAGCAGCCAAGACCCTGAGGCCACAACCGACGTTGAAGCTTTCTTT. Translated: CASSQDPEATTDVEAFF.

This clonotype was detected only a few times. The chain joins TRBV7-2 to TRBJ1-4, with D uncertain. Trimming left V 5 bases short and J 10 bases short, with 11 bases between. The CDR3 covers 12 residues. Germline V lookup: CDR1 SGHTA, CDR2 FQGNSA. CDR3 DNA: TGTGCCAGCAGCCCCCGCATCGGAAAACTGTTTTTT. The encoded protein is CASSPRIGKLFF.

The V call is TRBV5-1, the J call TRBJ1-4; D gene uncertain. The V gene's germline CDR1 is SGHRS and CDR2 YFSETQ. The V end lost 0 bases, the J end lost 10 bases, and 10 bases lay between the germline ends. The CDR3 has 13 amino acids. The CDR3 DNA follows: TGCGCCAGCAGCTTGGAAACAGCCTCAAAACTGTTTTTT. This translates into CASSLETASKLFF.

The chain links TRBV5-1 to TRBJ2-2; D ambiguous. Germline V lookup: CDR1 SGHRS, CDR2 YFSETQ. V was clipped by 1 base and J by 0 bases, with 4 bases between them. The CDR3 length is 14 residues. The CDR3 reads CASSLLSNTGELFF. The DNA of the CDR3 is TGCGCCAGCAGCTTGTTGTCGAACACCGGGGAGCTGTTTTTT.

This clonotype has just a few counts. The genes are TRBV10-3 and TRBJ1-1, with 8 bases identical to TRBD1. This CDR3 comprises 14 residues. The germline CDR1 and CDR2 sequences are ENHRY and SYGVKD. J lost 0 bases, V lost 6 bases, and 3 bases had no gene match. The CDR3 bases are TGTGCCATCAGGGCCAGGGGGCTGAACACTGAAGCTTTCTTT. Translation gives CAIRARGLNTEAFF.

This clonotype was counted between two and nine times. V gene TRBV4-3 combines with J gene TRBJ2-7; 7 bases agree with TRBD1. Germline V lookup: CDR1 LGHNA, CDR2 YSLEER. V lost 2 bases to trimming and J lost 3 bases; unmatched junction nucleotides: 1. This CDR3 is 13 amino acids long. The CDR3 is CASSQYRGYEQYF. The CDR3 nucleotides are TGCGCCAGCAGCCAATACAGGGGCTACGAGCAGTACTTC.

This clonotype was detected many times. J is TRBJ1-5 and V is TRBV20-1; a possible D gene is TRBD1 (5 bases). Germline V lookup: CDR1 DFQATT, CDR2 SNEGSKA (reference sequence). This CDR3 is 15 amino acids long. Trimming removed 2 bases from V and 1 base from J, with 12 bases in between. The CDR3 region is CSARRQGWSNQPQHF. CDR3 DNA sequence: TGCAGTGCTAGAAGGCAGGGTTGGAGCAATCAGCCCCAGCATTTT.

CDR3 bases: TGCAGTGCTAGATCCCTCAGGGGGCGACCGGGGGGAACTGAAGCTTTCTTT. Translation: CSARSLRGRPGGTEAFF. The chain combines TRBV20-1 with TRBJ1-1; 8 bases match TRBD1. Trimming at V came to 2 bases and at J to 5 bases, leaving 16 bases not matched to a gene. The CDR3 has 17 amino acids. CDR1 DFQATT and CDR2 SNEGSKA come from the germline V gene (reference sequence).

This clonotype was seen many times. The V call is TRBV28, the J call TRBJ1-5; tentatively, D is TRBD1 (5 bases). Germline CDR1 reads MDHEN; CDR2 reads SYDVKM. The CDR3 totals 17 residues. V dropped 0 bases and J dropped 0 bases, with 12 bases sitting between them. Written as DNA, the CDR3 is TGTGCCAGCAGTTTATGGGGGGTGACTTATAGCAATCAGCCCCAGCATTTT. It codes for CASSLWGVTYSNQPQHF.

V gene TRBV18 combines with J gene TRBJ1-4; TRBD1 aligns across 9 bases. CDR1 and CDR2 (germline): KGHSH, LQKENI. The CDR3 totals 14 residues. With 6 bases clipped from V and 8 bases from J, the junction kept 7 bases outside the gene matches. Here the CDR3 reads CASSRQDRGEKLFF. As DNA, the CDR3 is TGTGCCAGCTCGCGTCAGGACAGGGGAGAAAAACTGTTTTTT.

This clonotype showed up just a few times. The CDR3 nucleotides are TGTGCCAGCAGTTTAACTGGGGTATGGTCACCCCTCCACTTT. Encoded protein: CASSLTGVWSPLHF. The chain uses TRBV28 and TRBJ1-6; no reliable D call. V lost 2 bases to trimming and J lost 10 bases, with 12 bases between them. The CDR3 runs 14 residues. Germline lookup yields CDR1 MDHEN and CDR2 SYDVKM.

This clonotype was counted a few times. The chain joins TRBV12-3 or TRBV12-4 to TRBJ1-2, with a tentative D call TRBD1 (5 bases). The CDR3 runs to 12 residues. Trimming took off 8 bases at V and 6 bases at J, with 13 bases between the two ends. For the CDR3, the DNA is TGTGCCAGCCGCGGGCCGGGGGATGGCTACACCTTC. Its protein is CASRGPGDGYTF.